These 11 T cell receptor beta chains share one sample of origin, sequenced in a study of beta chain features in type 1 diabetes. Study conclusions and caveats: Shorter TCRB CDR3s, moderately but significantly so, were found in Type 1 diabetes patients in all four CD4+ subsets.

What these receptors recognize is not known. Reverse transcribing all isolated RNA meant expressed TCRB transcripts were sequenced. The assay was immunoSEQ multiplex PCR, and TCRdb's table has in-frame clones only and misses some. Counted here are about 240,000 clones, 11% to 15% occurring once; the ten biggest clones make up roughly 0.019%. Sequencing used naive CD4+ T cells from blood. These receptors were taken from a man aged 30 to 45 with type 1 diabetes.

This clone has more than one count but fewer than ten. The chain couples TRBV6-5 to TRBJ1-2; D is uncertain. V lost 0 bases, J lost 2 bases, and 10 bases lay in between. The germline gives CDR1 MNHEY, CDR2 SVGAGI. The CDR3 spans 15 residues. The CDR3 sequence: CASSYSITGNYGYTF. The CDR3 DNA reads TGTGCCAGCAGTTACTCGATTACCGGGAACTATGGCTACACCTTC.

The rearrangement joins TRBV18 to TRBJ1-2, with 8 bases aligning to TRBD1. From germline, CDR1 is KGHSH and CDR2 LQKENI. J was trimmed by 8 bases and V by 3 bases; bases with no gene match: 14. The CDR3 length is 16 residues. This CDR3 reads CASSPKSTGGAEGYTF. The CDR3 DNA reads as TGTGCCAGCTCACCGAAGTCAACAGGGGGAGCGGAGGGCTACACCTTC.

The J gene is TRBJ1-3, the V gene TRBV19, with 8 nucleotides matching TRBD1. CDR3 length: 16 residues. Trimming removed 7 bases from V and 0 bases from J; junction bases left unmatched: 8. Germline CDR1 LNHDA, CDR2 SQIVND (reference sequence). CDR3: CASTSQGAFSGNTIYF. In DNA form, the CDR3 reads TGTGCCAGTACCTCGCAGGGGGCCTTCTCTGGAAACACCATATATTTT.

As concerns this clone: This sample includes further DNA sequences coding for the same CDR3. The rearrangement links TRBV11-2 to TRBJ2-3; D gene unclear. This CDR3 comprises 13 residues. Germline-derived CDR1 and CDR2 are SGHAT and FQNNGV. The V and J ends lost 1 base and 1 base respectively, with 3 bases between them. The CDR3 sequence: CASSLAGTDTQYF. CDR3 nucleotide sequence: TGTGCCAGCAGCTTAGCGGGCACAGATACGCAGTATTTT. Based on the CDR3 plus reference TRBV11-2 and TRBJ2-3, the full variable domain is EAGVAQSPRYKIIEKRQSVAFWCNPISGHATLYWYQQILGQGPKLLIQFQNNGVVDDSQLPKDRFSAERLKGVDSTLKIQPAKLEDSAVYLCASSLAGTDTQYFGPGTRLTVL.

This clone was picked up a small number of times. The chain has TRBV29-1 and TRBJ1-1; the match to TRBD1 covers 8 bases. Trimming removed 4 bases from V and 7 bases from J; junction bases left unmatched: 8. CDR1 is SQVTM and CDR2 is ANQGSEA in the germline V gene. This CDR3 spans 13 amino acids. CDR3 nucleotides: TGCAGCGTTGGAGAACAGGGGGACGGTGAAGCTTTCTTT. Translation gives CSVGEQGDGEAFF.

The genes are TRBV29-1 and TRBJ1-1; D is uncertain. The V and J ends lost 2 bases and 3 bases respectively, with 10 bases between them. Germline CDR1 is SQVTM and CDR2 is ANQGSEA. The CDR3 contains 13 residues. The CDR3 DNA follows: TGCAGCGTTGAAACCTCCGGGGACACTGAAGCTTTCTTT. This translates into CSVETSGDTEAFF.

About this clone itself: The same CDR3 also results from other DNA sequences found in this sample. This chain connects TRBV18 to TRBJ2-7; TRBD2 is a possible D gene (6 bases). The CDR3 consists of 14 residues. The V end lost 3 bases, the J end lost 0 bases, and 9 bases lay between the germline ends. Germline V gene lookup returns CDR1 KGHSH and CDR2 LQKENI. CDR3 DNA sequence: TGTGCCAGCTCACCCCGGGACTCCTCCTACGAGCAGTACTTC. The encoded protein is CASSPRDSSYEQYF.

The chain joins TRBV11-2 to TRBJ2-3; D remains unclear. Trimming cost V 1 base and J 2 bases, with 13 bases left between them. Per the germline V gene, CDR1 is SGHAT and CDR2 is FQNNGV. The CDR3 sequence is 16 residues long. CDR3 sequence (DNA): TGTGCCAGCAGCTTAGTCCTCTCCTCTCCCACAGATACGCAGTATTTT. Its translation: CASSLVLSSPTDTQYF.

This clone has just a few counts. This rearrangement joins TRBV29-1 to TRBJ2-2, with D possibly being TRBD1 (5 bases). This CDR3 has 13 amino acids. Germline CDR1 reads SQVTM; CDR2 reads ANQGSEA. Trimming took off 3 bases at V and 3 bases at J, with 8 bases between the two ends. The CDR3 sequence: CSVDVRDTGELFF. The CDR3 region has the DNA TGCAGCGTTGATGTCAGGGACACCGGGGAGCTGTTTTTT.

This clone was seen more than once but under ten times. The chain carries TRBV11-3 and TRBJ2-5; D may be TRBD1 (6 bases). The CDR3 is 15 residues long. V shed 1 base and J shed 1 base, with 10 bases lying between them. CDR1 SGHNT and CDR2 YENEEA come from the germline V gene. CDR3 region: CASSLASRGQETQYF. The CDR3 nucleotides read TGTGCCAGCAGCTTAGCCTCCAGGGGCCAAGAGACCCAGTACTTC.

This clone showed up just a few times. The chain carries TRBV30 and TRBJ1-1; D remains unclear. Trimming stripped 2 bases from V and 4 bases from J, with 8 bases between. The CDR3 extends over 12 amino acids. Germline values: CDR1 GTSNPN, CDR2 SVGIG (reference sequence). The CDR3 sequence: CAWSREATEAFF. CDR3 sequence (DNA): TGTGCCTGGAGTCGTGAGGCCACTGAAGCTTTCTTT.